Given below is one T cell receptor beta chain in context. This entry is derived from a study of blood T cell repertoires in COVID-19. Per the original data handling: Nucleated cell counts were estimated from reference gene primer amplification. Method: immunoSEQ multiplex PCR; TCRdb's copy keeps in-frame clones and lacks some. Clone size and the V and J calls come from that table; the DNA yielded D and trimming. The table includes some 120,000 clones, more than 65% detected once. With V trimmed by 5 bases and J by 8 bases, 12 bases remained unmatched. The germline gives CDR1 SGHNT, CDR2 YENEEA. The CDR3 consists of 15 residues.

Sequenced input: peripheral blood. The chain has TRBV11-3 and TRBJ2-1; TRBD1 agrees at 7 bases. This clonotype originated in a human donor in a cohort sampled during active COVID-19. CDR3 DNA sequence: TGTGCCAGCAGCAAGGGACAGCCTGAGGGCGATGAGCAGTTCTTC. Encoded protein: CASSKGQPEGDEQFF.